Below are 28 T cell receptor beta chains sequenced from a single sample in a study of blood T cell repertoires in COVID-19. The assay was immunoSEQ multiplex PCR, and TCRdb's table has in-frame clones only and misses some. The table shows fewer than 250,000 clones, with 85% to 90% occurring only once. Sequencing was carried out using peripheral blood. The receptor source for this set is a man aged 25-45 years with COVID-19, enrolled during active disease.

This clone showed up just a few times. The V call is TRBV9, the J call TRBJ1-3, with a tentative D call TRBD1 (5 bases). The CDR3 extends over 15 amino acids. Per the germline V gene, CDR1 is SGDLS and CDR2 is YYNGEE. Trimming pared 0 bases from V and 0 bases from J, leaving 7 bases between. The CDR3 region has the DNA TGTGCCAGCAGCGTAGGGGGCGCCTCTGGAAACACCATATATTTT. Translating it yields CASSVGGASGNTIYF.

This chain uses TRBV4-3 with TRBJ2-2; maybe TRBD1 (6 bases). From germline, CDR1 is LGHNA and CDR2 YSLEER. V lost 3 bases and J 5 bases, leaving 19 bases between the germline ends. The CDR3 has 17 amino acids. The CDR3 region has the DNA TGCGCCAGCAGCCATGACAGACAGGATTTGAGTACCGGGGAGCTGTTTTTT. This translates into CASSHDRQDLSTGELFF.

J is TRBJ2-7 and V is TRBV7-2; TRBD2 agrees at 8 bases. Germline V lookup: CDR1 SGHTA, CDR2 FQGNSA. The length of the CDR3 is 16 residues. After removal of 1 base from V and 2 bases from J, the junction contained 7 bases not matched to a gene. The CDR3 here is CASSLVGSGTPYEQYF. The CDR3 DNA reads as TGTGCCAGCAGCTTAGTGGGTAGCGGGACGCCCTACGAGCAGTACTTC.

The chain combines TRBV6-4 with TRBJ2-7; the match to TRBD1 covers 9 bases. The CDR3 runs to 14 residues. Germline values: CDR1 MRHNA, CDR2 SNTAGT. Trimming cost V 7 bases and J 5 bases; bases outside gene matches: 9. DNA for the CDR3: TGTGCCAGCAAACCGGGGACAGGGAGCGACGAGCAGTACTTC. It is translated as CASKPGTGSDEQYF.

This clone has only a few counts. V usage is TRBV9 and J usage is TRBJ2-7, with no clear D. The V gene's germline CDR1 is SGDLS and CDR2 YYNGEE. V shed 5 bases and J shed 7 bases, with 16 bases lying between them. CDR3 length: 13 amino acids. CDR3 nucleotides: TGTGCCAGCAGTCCTGACTCCCCTAGAGAGCAGTACTTC. Protein sequence: CASSPDSPREQYF.

CDR3 residues: CARGARAAGNTIYF. As DNA, the CDR3 is TGTGCCAGGGGGGCCCGGGCGGCGGGAAACACCATATATTTT. The chain couples TRBV6-5 to TRBJ1-3; a weak D match, TRBD1 (6 bases). The germline V and J ends were trimmed by 9 bases and 4 bases, with 16 bases remaining between them. The germline gives CDR1 MNHEY, CDR2 SVGAGI. The CDR3 extends over 14 amino acids.

The chain joins TRBV11-3 to TRBJ2-3, with 11 bases lining up with TRBD2. Trimming took 1 base from V and 5 from J; bases not matched to a gene: 2. The length of the CDR3 is 15 residues. Looked up from germline, CDR1 is SGHNT and CDR2 is YENEEA. The CDR3 bases are TGTGCCAGCAGCTTAGGAGGACTAGCGGGAGATACGCAGTATTTT. Its protein product is CASSLGGLAGDTQYF.

The rearrangement links TRBV29-1 to TRBJ1-3, with D perhaps matching TRBD1 (5 bases). The V gene's germline CDR1 is SQVTM and CDR2 ANQGSEA. The CDR3 has 14 residues. V lost 6 bases to trimming and J lost 3 bases, with 15 bases between them. CDR3 sequence reads: CSVSDTGGGNTIYF. DNA of the CDR3: TGCAGCGTCTCGGACACTGGTGGTGGAAACACCATATATTTT.

The chain employs TRBV4-1 and TRBJ1-4; a possible D gene is TRBD1 (5 bases). Trimming pared 0 bases from V and 0 bases from J, leaving 8 bases between. The CDR3 runs to 16 residues. Per germline, CDR1 MGHRA and CDR2 YSYEKL. In nucleotides, the CDR3 is TGCGCCAGCAGCCAAGAGGCAGGGCCAACTAATGAAAAACTGTTTTTT. As protein: CASSQEAGPTNEKLFF.

The chain has TRBV7-2 and TRBJ2-2, with D maybe TRBD1 (5 bases). V lost 3 bases, J lost 1 base, and 15 bases lay in between. The CDR3 has 17 amino acids. Germline V CDR1 and CDR2: SGHTA, FQGNSA. CDR3 protein: CASSFLGRGGNTGELFF. The CDR3 DNA reads as TGTGCCAGCAGCTTCCTTGGTAGGGGCGGGAACACCGGGGAGCTGTTTTTT.

The genes are TRBV6-1 and TRBJ1-2; tentatively, D is TRBD1 (6 bases). Trimming shortened V by 4 bases and J by 4 bases, and 19 bases separated the two germline ends. From germline, CDR1 is MNHNS and CDR2 SASEGT. The CDR3 totals 16 residues. The DNA of the CDR3 is TGTGCCAGCAGTGCCTACCGGGACACCCCAAGCTATGGCTACACCTTC. It translates to CASSAYRDTPSYGYTF.

The chain joins TRBV5-4 to TRBJ1-2; the match to TRBD1 covers 10 bases. The CDR3 spans 17 residues. Looked up from germline, CDR1 is SGHNT and CDR2 is YYREEE (reference sequence). Unmatched junction bases numbered 9, after V lost 4 bases and J lost 0 bases. The CDR3 DNA reads TGTGCCAGCAGCCCCTCGGGACAGGGGACGGCTAACTATGGCTACACCTTC. Translating gives CASSPSGQGTANYGYTF. The entire variable domain, with the rest obtained from reference TRBV5-4 and TRBJ1-2, is as follows: ETGVTQSPTHLIKTRGQQVTLRCSSQSGHNTVSWYQQALGQGPQFIFQYYREEENGRGNFPPRFSGLQFPNYSSELNVNALELDDSALYLCASSPSGQGTANYGYTFGSGTRLTVV.

The V gene is TRBV6-6, the J gene TRBJ1-5; 11 bases fit TRBD1. There are 20 residues in the CDR3. The germline V gene has CDR1 MNHNY and CDR2 SVGAGI (reference sequence). V shed 6 bases and J 6 bases; nucleotides not matched to a gene: 22. In DNA form, the CDR3 reads TGTGCCAGCAGCTCCCCCCCAGGACAGGGGGCCACAGGTCGGGGTCAGCCCCAGCATTTT. It codes for CASSSPPGQGATGRGQPQHF.

This chain uses TRBV27 with TRBJ1-2, with a weak D call TRBD1 (6 bases). The CDR3 contains 16 residues. Trimming pared 7 bases from V and 2 bases from J, leaving 20 bases between. In germline, CDR1 is MNHEY, CDR2 SMNVEV (reference sequence). CDR3 region: CASTPSAGDKNYGYTF. The CDR3 bases are TGTGCCAGCACTCCTTCGGCAGGGGATAAGAACTATGGCTACACCTTC.

The CDR3 sequence: CASSHSPGLGPNEQFF. The CDR3, as DNA: TGTGCCAGCAGCCATTCACCGGGACTCGGACCCAATGAGCAGTTCTTC. V is TRBV3-1 (or the pseudogene TRBV3-2) and J is TRBJ2-1; D possibly corresponds to TRBD2 (6 bases). Germline values: CDR1 LGHDT, CDR2 YNNKEL (reference sequence). This CDR3 spans 16 amino acids. Trimming removed 3 bases from V and 6 bases from J, with 18 bases in between.

The rearrangement uses TRBV7-9 and TRBJ2-7; the match to TRBD1 covers 10 bases. The junction had 6 bases not matched to a gene; V was cut back by 5 bases and J by 2 bases. Germline CDR1 reads SEHNR; CDR2 reads FQNEAQ (reference sequence). There are 15 residues in the CDR3. In DNA form, the CDR3 reads TGTGCCAGCAGCCGCCTCGGGACAGGGGCCTACGAGCAGTACTTC. Encoded protein: CASSRLGTGAYEQYF.

This clone was observed a single time. The chain is built from TRBV7-2 and TRBJ1-5; a weak D match, TRBD1 (6 bases). The V gene lost 1 base and the J gene lost 8 bases, with 9 bases spanning the gap. Germline V gene sequence: CDR1 SGHTA, CDR2 FQGNSA. The CDR3 sequence is 13 residues long. The CDR3 spells CASSLEGGKPQHF. In DNA form, the CDR3 reads TGTGCCAGCAGCTTAGAGGGGGGGAAGCCCCAGCATTTT.

The chain uses TRBV21-1 and TRBJ1-2. TRBV21-1 constitutes a pseudogene. The CDR3 runs to 14 residues. The chain's CDR3 is CASSKKICGGLYTF. For the CDR3, the DNA is TGTGCCAGCAGCAAAAAAATCTGCGGGGGCCTCTACACCTTC.

The J gene is TRBJ2-7, the V gene TRBV7-2; D is unresolved. Germline loops: CDR1 SGHTA, CDR2 FQGNSA. V lost 5 bases to trimming and J lost 2 bases, with 10 bases between them. The CDR3 has 13 amino acids. CDR3 protein: CASSPLGAYEQYF. The CDR3 DNA is TGTGCCAGCAGCCCTCTCGGTGCCTACGAGCAGTACTTC.

V usage is TRBV7-3 and J usage is TRBJ2-7; TRBD2 might be the D (6 bases). This CDR3 has 15 amino acids. Per the germline V gene, CDR1 is SGHTA and CDR2 is FQGTGA. V lost 4 bases and J lost 1, with 14 bases in between. The CDR3 region has the DNA TGTGCCAGCAGCTCATCGGCGGGGCCTTCCTACGAGCAGTACTTC. Translated: CASSSSAGPSYEQYF.

V gene TRBV2 combines with J gene TRBJ2-7; no clear D. The germline V gene encodes CDR1 SNHLY and CDR2 FYNNEI. The CDR3 is made up of 15 amino acids. Trimming stripped 8 bases from V and 0 bases from J, with 17 bases between. The CDR3 reads CASQSIPRSSYEQYF. The CDR3 DNA reads TGTGCCAGCCAATCTATCCCGAGAAGCTCCTACGAGCAGTACTTC.

The rearrangement joins TRBV2 to TRBJ2-3, with 8 bases aligning to TRBD1. The germline gives CDR1 SNHLY, CDR2 FYNNEI. The V segment lost 5 bases and the J segment 9 bases; nucleotides outside the gene matches: 4. The length of the CDR3 is 12 residues. DNA of the CDR3: TGTGCCAGCAGTCAGGACAGGGAGACGCAGTATTTT. It specifies CASSQDRETQYF.

V gene TRBV5-1 combines with J gene TRBJ1-1, with no clear D. Germline V lookup: CDR1 SGHRS, CDR2 YFSETQ. This CDR3 is built from 14 residues. V lost 1 base and J lost 4, with 11 bases in between. In nucleotides, the CDR3 is TGCGCCAGCAGCTTGCAGGCGGGGAGCACTGAAGCTTTCTTT. Encoded protein: CASSLQAGSTEAFF.

V and J are TRBV15 and TRBJ2-2; D perhaps matches TRBD1 (5 bases). The CDR3 covers 16 residues. CDR1 is LNHNV and CDR2 is YYDKDF in the germline V gene (reference sequence). Between the trimmed V and J ends, which lost 0 bases and 4 bases, there was a span of 12 bases. The CDR3 sequence: CATSRDGPGPTGELFF. For the CDR3, the DNA is TGTGCCACCAGCAGAGATGGTCCAGGGCCCACCGGGGAGCTGTTTTTT.

Here the CDR3 DNA reads TGTGCCAGCAGCCAGCAGCGGGGTGAGGATACGCAGTATTTT. Its translation is CASSQQRGEDTQYF. The genes are TRBV3-1 (or the pseudogene TRBV3-2) and TRBJ2-3; TRBD2 aligns across 7 bases. The CDR3 extends over 14 amino acids. V shed 3 bases and J 6 bases; nucleotides not matched to a gene: 6. Germline V gene data show CDR1 as LGHDT and CDR2 as YNNKEL (reference sequence).

V usage is TRBV6-5 and J usage is TRBJ1-3; tentative D call: TRBD1 (6 bases). CDR1 is MNHEY, CDR2 SVGAGI, per germline. The CDR3 sequence is 15 residues long. V was clipped by 6 bases and J by 0 bases, with 12 bases between them. The CDR3 here is CASSTGTHSGNTIYF. CDR3 nucleotide sequence: TGTGCCAGCAGCACCGGGACACACTCTGGAAACACCATATATTTT.

The chain carries TRBV7-9 and TRBJ2-2, with 14 nucleotides matching TRBD2. Germline V gene data show CDR1 as SEHNR and CDR2 as FQNEAQ (reference sequence). This CDR3 has 19 amino acids. Trimming removed 4 bases from V and 0 bases from J; junction bases left unmatched: 7. The CDR3 DNA reads as TGTGCCAGCAGCTCCGGACTAGCGGGGGGCCTCTCGAACACCGGGGAGCTGTTTTTT. This sequence encodes CASSSGLAGGLSNTGELFF.

This chain links TRBV9 with TRBJ1-2; 7 bases line up with TRBD1. Trimming took 0 bases from V and 0 from J; bases not matched to a gene: 5. Germline CDR1 is SGDLS and CDR2 is YYNGEE. CDR3 size: 16 residues. The DNA of the CDR3 is TGTGCCAGCAGCGTAGAAGAGACAGGGACTAACTATGGCTACACCTTC. Translated, it gives CASSVEETGTNYGYTF.